Listed below are T cell receptor beta chains from one sample, sequenced in a study of cytomegalovirus exposure and HLA in healthy donors. The protocol was immunoSEQ multiplex PCR, while the TCRdb copy is restricted to in-frame clones and leaves out a portion. The sample lists approximately 170,000 clones, about 80% seen once, with under 2% in the top ten. The source material was PBMCs. The receptors were sampled from a man aged 40-50 years in good health and CMV-seronegative. Both conserved end residues are part of each CDR3. The D gene is left open where the match is weak. Clone size is shown for a subset of rows, as once, few, many or a class of expanded clone.

V gene	clone size	J gene	D gene	CDR3 protein	CDR3 DNA
TRBV28	NA	TRBJ2-5	TRBD2	CASSPTPTLAGGQETQYF	TGTGCCAGCAGTCCCACACCGACCCTAGCGGGAGGACAAGAGACCCAGTACTTC
TRBV7-2	NA	TRBJ2-1	TRBD2	CASSFMTSGRSEQFF	TGTGCCAGCAGCTTTATGACTAGCGGGAGGAGTGAGCAGTTCTTC
TRBV28	NA	TRBJ1-1	TRBD1	CASSSRQGPPFDGPFF	TGTGCCAGCAGTTCGAGACAGGGCCCTCCTTTCGATGGGCCTTTCTTT
TRBV6-5	NA	TRBJ1-2	TRBD1	CASSRRQGGGYGYTF	TGTGCCAGCAGTCGTCGACAGGGGGGAGGCTATGGCTACACCTTC
TRBV30	NA	TRBJ2-5	TRBD1	CAWDRGETQYF	TGTGCCTGGGACAGGGGAGAGACCCAGTACTTC
TRBV27	NA	TRBJ1-5	TRBD1	CASSGDSAPYQPQHF	TGTGCCAGCAGTGGGGACAGCGCCCCTTATCAGCCCCAGCATTTT
TRBV4-2	NA	TRBJ2-7	NA	CASSHQTSRQYEQYF	TGTGCCAGCAGCCACCAAACTAGTAGGCAATACGAGCAGTACTTC
TRBV28	NA	TRBJ2-7	TRBD2	CASSLGLAGISAEQYF	TGTGCCAGCAGTTTGGGACTAGCGGGCATTTCGGCCGAGCAGTACTTC
TRBV5-4	NA	TRBJ2-2	NA	CASRLGGGLTGELFF	TGTGCCAGCAGATTAGGGGGAGGGCTCACCGGGGAGCTGTTTTTT
TRBV5-6	NA	TRBJ1-3	NA	CASSPTRGGAGNTIYF	TGTGCCAGCAGCCCAACTCGGGGAGGGGCTGGAAACACCATATATTTT
TRBV9	NA	TRBJ2-3	TRBD2	CASSPGLAGSTDTQYF	TGTGCCAGCAGCCCAGGACTAGCGGGTAGCACAGATACGCAGTATTTT
TRBV28	few	TRBJ1-1	NA	CASRPRVNTEAFF	TGTGCCAGCAGACCCAGGGTAAACACTGAAGCTTTCTTT
TRBV19	NA	TRBJ2-2	TRBD1	CASLDRGLSSTGELFF	TGTGCCAGCCTAGACAGGGGGCTTTCATCTACCGGGGAGCTGTTTTTT
TRBV29-1	NA	TRBJ1-1	TRBD1	CSAGQGRTEAFF	TGCAGCGCTGGACAGGGTCGCACTGAAGCTTTCTTT
TRBV2	NA	TRBJ1-2	TRBD1	CASSGGTGYPRGYTF	TGTGCCAGCAGTGGAGGGACAGGGTATCCCCGTGGCTACACCTTC
TRBV25-1	NA	TRBJ1-1	NA	CASSAYRQNTEAFF	TGTGCCAGCAGTGCTTACCGACAGAACACTGAAGCTTTCTTT
TRBV9	NA	TRBJ2-5	NA	CASSVVPGEWETQYF	TGTGCCAGCAGCGTAGTTCCAGGGGAGTGGGAGACCCAGTACTTC